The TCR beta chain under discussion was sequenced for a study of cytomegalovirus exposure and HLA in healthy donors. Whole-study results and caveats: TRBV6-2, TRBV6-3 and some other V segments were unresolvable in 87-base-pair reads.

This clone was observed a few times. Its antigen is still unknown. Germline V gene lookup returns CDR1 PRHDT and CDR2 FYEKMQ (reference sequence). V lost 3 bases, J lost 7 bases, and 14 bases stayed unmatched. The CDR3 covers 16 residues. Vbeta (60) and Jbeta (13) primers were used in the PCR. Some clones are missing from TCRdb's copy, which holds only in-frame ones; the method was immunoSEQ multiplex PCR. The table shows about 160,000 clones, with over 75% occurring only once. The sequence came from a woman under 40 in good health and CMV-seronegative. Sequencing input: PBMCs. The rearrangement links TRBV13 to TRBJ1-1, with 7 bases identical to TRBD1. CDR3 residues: CASSFTGALRNGEAFF. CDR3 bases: TGTGCCAGCAGCTTTACAGGGGCGCTCCGAAATGGTGAAGCTTTCTTT.